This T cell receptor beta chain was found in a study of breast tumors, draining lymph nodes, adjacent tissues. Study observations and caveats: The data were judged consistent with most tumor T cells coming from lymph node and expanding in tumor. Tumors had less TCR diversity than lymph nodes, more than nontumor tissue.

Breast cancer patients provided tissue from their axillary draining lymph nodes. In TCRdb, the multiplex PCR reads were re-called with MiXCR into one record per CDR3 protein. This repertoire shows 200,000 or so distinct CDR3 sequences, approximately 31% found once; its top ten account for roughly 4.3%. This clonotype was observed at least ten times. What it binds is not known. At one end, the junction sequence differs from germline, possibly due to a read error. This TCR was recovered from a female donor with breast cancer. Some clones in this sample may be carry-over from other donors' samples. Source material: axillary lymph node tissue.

The CDR3 spells CASSLAGTGETQYF. The CDR3 DNA follows: TGTGCTAGCAGCTTAGCAGGGACGGGGGAGACCCAGTACTTC. The rearrangement links TRBV7-7 to TRBJ2-5; the D call may be TRBD1 or TRBD2 (5 bases each). This CDR3 contains 14 residues. CDR1 and CDR2 from the germline V gene are SSHAT and FNYEAQ (reference sequence).